This TCR beta chain appears in the sequencing data of a study of cytomegalovirus exposure and HLA in healthy donors. Study outcomes and limitations: Earlier findings revealed that most TCR beta V segments proved productive either about 90% or about 30% of the time. Many donors carried some public TCRs, although rarity characterized most TCR sequences. Information on immune exposure was restricted to one variable (CMV serostatus). Some V segments (TRBV6-2 and TRBV6-3 among them) were excluded as indistinguishable.

The length of the CDR3 is 17 residues. Trimming removed 0 bases from V and 2 bases from J, with 14 bases in between. From germline, CDR1 is MNHEY and CDR2 SMNVEV (reference sequence). The PCR used 60 Vbeta and 13 Jbeta primers. Sequencing was performed with immunoSEQ multiplex PCR; in TCRdb, only in-frame clones are kept and a portion is missing. The sample consists of 90,000 to 100,000 clones, over 75% of them appearing once. As regards this clone: The antigen remains unidentified.

Sequenced sample: PBMCs. The TCR sequence derives from a man in his late teens or twenties in good health and CMV-seronegative. The chain recombines TRBV27 with TRBJ2-1; D perhaps matches TRBD2 (5 bases). The CDR3 DNA reads as TGTGCCAGCAGTTTATCGAGTGCGGGCCCAACCTACAATGAGCAGTTCTTC. It specifies CASSLSSAGPTYNEQFF.